Following are 9 T cell receptor beta chains from one sample sequenced in a study of identical twins. In TCRdb, the 5' RACE reads were re-called with MiXCR into one record per CDR3 protein. Among 500,000 to 550,000 distinct CDR3 sequences listed, more than 20% were seen once. The sample also formed part of further work on yellow fever vaccine responses in identical twins.

What was sequenced was CD4+ T cells sorted from blood. The origin of the receptors is a woman aged 18-29 years in good health.

V is TRBV4-1 and J is TRBJ2-4; D is ambiguous. This CDR3 region has 16 residues. Trimming removed 2 bases from V and 6 bases from J, with 17 bases in between. Germline CDR1 and CDR2: MGHRA and YSYEKL. The CDR3 DNA sequence: TGCGCCAGCAGCCAAACCCCCCCGGCTGGTCGAAACATTCAGTACTTC. It is translated as CASSQTPPAGRNIQYF.

This chain joins TRBV4-1 and TRBJ2-3, with 7 bases matching TRBD1. CDR1 is MGHRA and CDR2 is YSYEKL in the germline V gene. Trimming cost V 1 base and J 6 bases; bases outside gene matches: 7. There are 15 residues in the CDR3. CDR3 DNA sequence: TGCGCCAGCAGCCAAGTTGCCGGGACAGTCGATACGCAGTATTTT. Amino acids: CASSQVAGTVDTQYF.

V usage is TRBV14 and J usage is TRBJ1-2, with D possibly being TRBD1 (5 bases). The germline V gene encodes CDR1 SGHDN and CDR2 FVKESK. The length of the CDR3 is 16 residues. V was shortened by 1 base and J by 2 bases, with 14 bases between the two germline ends. CDR3 DNA sequence: TGTGCCAGCAGCCAAGGCCAGGGAACTTTAAACTATGGCTACACCTTC. Protein product: CASSQGQGTLNYGYTF.

The V call is TRBV3-1, the J call TRBJ1-6; D gene unclear. This CDR3 is 16 amino acids long. Between the trimmed V and J ends, which lost 1 base and 2 bases, there was a span of 9 bases. The germline V gene encodes CDR1 LGHDT and CDR2 YNNKEL (reference sequence). The CDR3 region is CASSQVRPPYNSPLHF. CDR3 coding DNA: TGTGCCAGCAGCCAAGTCAGGCCGCCCTATAATTCACCCCTCCACTTT.

The chain couples TRBV2 to TRBJ2-1; unclear D gene. Germline V CDR1 and CDR2: SNHLY, FYNNEI. This CDR3 has 11 amino acids. V lost 6 bases to trimming and J lost 10 bases, with 10 bases between them. The CDR3, as DNA: TGTGCCAGCAGGCCAGAATACGAGCAGTTCTTC. Protein product: CASRPEYEQFF.

The V call is TRBV3-1, the J call TRBJ1-3; D is undetermined. Germline CDR1 is LGHDT and CDR2 is YNNKEL (reference sequence). The CDR3 sequence is 16 residues long. V gave up 0 bases and J gave up 1 base, with 10 bases separating them. DNA of the CDR3: TGTGCCAGCAGCCAAGATACGCGGACTTCTGGAAACACCATATATTTT. It translates to CASSQDTRTSGNTIYF.

This chain uses TRBV2 with TRBJ2-1; TRBD2 aligns across 7 bases. Trimming took 7 bases from V and 0 from J; bases not matched to a gene: 6. Germline CDR1 reads SNHLY; CDR2 reads FYNNEI. The CDR3 is 15 amino acids. CDR3 nucleotides: TGTGCCAGCACGGTAGGCGGGAGCTCCTACAATGAGCAGTTCTTC. This translates into CASTVGGSSYNEQFF. Supplemented by reference TRBV2 and TRBJ2-1, the full variable domain reads EPEVTQTPSHQVTQMGQEVILRCVPISNHLYFYWYRQILGQKVEFLVSFYNNEISEKSEIFDDQFSVERPDGSNFTLKIRSTKLEDSAMYFCASTVGGSSYNEQFFGPGTRLTVL.

This clonotype has a handful of counts. The chain couples TRBV4-1 to TRBJ2-7; 15 bases agree with TRBD2. The CDR3 totals 17 residues. The junction had 6 bases not matched to a gene; V was cut back by 0 bases and J by 6 bases. In germline, CDR1 is MGHRA, CDR2 YSYEKL. CDR3 region: CASSQEPGLAGGGEQYF. CDR3 nucleotides: TGCGCCAGCAGCCAAGAACCGGGACTAGCGGGAGGAGGCGAGCAGTACTTC.

This clonotype was recorded a few times. The V gene is TRBV20-1, the J gene TRBJ2-1, with D unclear. CDR3 length: 14 amino acids. The V end was cut by 6 bases, the J end by 0 bases, with 12 bases between. Germline CDR1 and CDR2: DFQATT and SNEGSKA (reference sequence). CDR3 nucleotide sequence: TGCAGTGCGAGACGCAGAAGCTCCTACAATGAGCAGTTCTTC. Translation: CSARRRSSYNEQFF.